Each of the 17 T cell receptor beta chains below was sequenced from the same sample in a study of T cells in Graves' hyperthyroidism and ophthalmopathy. Amplified regions were TCR beta CDR3 sequences from RNA transcripts. A set of HTBI primers served as the primers for a first-round RT-PCR of the TCR CDR3. Each CDR3 protein is one row after TCRdb ran MiXCR on the multiplex PCR reads. The data contain hundreds of thousands of distinct CDR3 sequences, about 16% of them singletons. Input material: blood. These receptors were taken from a woman between 35 and 50 years old with Graves' ophthalmopathy.

This clonotype was detected many times. CDR3 in DNA: TGCAGTGCTGGCAGACTAGCGGGAAACACCGGGGAGCTGTTTTTT. Amino acid sequence: CSAGRLAGNTGELFF. This chain joins TRBV20-1 and TRBJ2-2; TRBD2 aligns across 11 bases. This CDR3 contains 15 residues. Germline V gene data show CDR1 as DFQATT and CDR2 as SNEGSKA (reference sequence). V shed 5 bases, J shed 2 bases, and the junction held 4 bases outside the gene matches.

The table lists this clonotype with many counts. This chain connects TRBV28 to TRBJ1-5; D gene uncertain. The CDR3 length is 14 residues. Trimming shortened V by 9 bases and J by 0 bases, and 12 bases separated the two germline ends. The V gene's germline CDR1 is MDHEN and CDR2 SYDVKM. The CDR3 loop is CASLGGSSNQPQHF. The CDR3 nucleotides are TGTGCCAGTCTTGGCGGGTCTAGCAATCAGCCCCAGCATTTT.

Concerning this clonotype: A much larger clonotype is one base distant, so this may be a read error. The genes are TRBV7-3 and TRBJ2-1; 9 bases line up with TRBD1. The CDR3 has 15 amino acids. CDR1 SGHTA and CDR2 FQGTGA come from the germline V gene. The CDR3 loop is CARSQTGTGWDEQFF. The DNA for the CDR3 is TGTGCCCGCAGCCAAACAGGGACAGGGTGGGATGAGCAGTTCTTC.

At least ten counts were recorded for this clonotype. This rearrangement joins TRBV10-1 to TRBJ2-3, with TRBD2 identical over 13 bases. Germline values: CDR1 WNHNN, CDR2 SYGVQD (reference sequence). The CDR3 runs to 18 residues. J lost 5 bases, V lost 2 bases, and 10 bases had no gene match. CDR3 nucleotide sequence: TGCGCCAGCAGTGAGACCAAACCGGGACTAGCGGGGAGAGATACGCAGTATTTT. Amino acids: CASSETKPGLAGRDTQYF.

This clonotype was counted only a few times. The gene calls are TRBV20-1 and TRBJ2-3; D call uncertain. V was clipped by 3 bases and J by 5 bases, with 18 bases between them. Germline V CDR1 and CDR2: DFQATT, SNEGSKA (reference sequence). This CDR3 is built from 15 residues. Here the CDR3 DNA reads TGCAGTGCTAGGAGGAGTATGGGTGATGAAGATACGCAGTATTTT. Translation gives CSARRSMGDEDTQYF.

V usage is TRBV10-3 and J usage is TRBJ2-7, with D hard to call. This CDR3 comprises 12 residues. V lost 3 bases and J 6 bases, leaving 9 bases between the germline ends. CDR1 ENHRY and CDR2 SYGVKD come from the germline V gene. The CDR3, as DNA: TGTGCCATCAGTGACTTGGCTTCCGAGCAGTACTTC. Its translation: CAISDLASEQYF.

This chain joins TRBV3-1 and TRBJ2-7; tentative D call: TRBD2 (5 bases). Trimming took 6 bases from V and 3 from J, leaving 12 bases between them. The CDR3 contains 13 residues. The germline V gene encodes CDR1 LGHDT and CDR2 YNNKEL (reference sequence). The CDR3 region has the DNA TGTGCCAGCAGTCAAACTGAGGGCTACGAGCAGTACTTC. Protein sequence: CASSQTEGYEQYF.

The chain combines TRBV7-8 with TRBJ2-5, with D perhaps matching TRBD1 (5 bases). The CDR3 contains 15 residues. Trimming took off 1 base at V and 5 bases at J, with 14 bases between the two ends. Germline CDR1 is SGHVS and CDR2 is FQNEAQ. Written as DNA, the CDR3 is TGTGCCAGCAGCTTAGGACAGTTTTCGTGGGAGACCCAGTACTTC. Protein: CASSLGQFSWETQYF. Full variable domain (remainder filled in from reference TRBV7-8 and TRBJ2-5): GAGVSQSPRYKVAKRGQDVALRCDPISGHVSLFWYQQALGQGPEFLTYFQNEAQLDKSGLPSDRFFAERPEGSVSTLKIQRTQQEDSAVYLCASSLGQFSWETQYFGPGTRLLVL.

This chain links TRBV6-9 with TRBJ2-3; D may correspond to TRBD1 or TRBD2 (5 bases each). The CDR3 spans 16 residues. Germline CDR1 is MNHGY and CDR2 is SVAAGI. V was shortened by 4 bases and J by 1 base, with 15 bases between the two germline ends. The CDR3: CASSFPGTSGTDTQYF. CDR3 nucleotides: TGTGCCAGCAGTTTCCCCGGGACCAGCGGCACAGATACGCAGTATTTT.

This clonotype was detected ten times or more. J is TRBJ2-1 and V is TRBV30; possibly TRBD2 for D (5 bases). CDR1 and CDR2 from the germline V gene are GTSNPN and SVGIG (reference sequence). The germline V and J ends were trimmed by 2 bases and 0 bases, with 5 bases remaining between them. The CDR3 has 13 amino acids. The CDR3 here is CAWSRGSYNEQFF. The CDR3 nucleotides read TGTGCCTGGAGTCGGGGCTCCTACAATGAGCAGTTCTTC.

This clonotype came up many times. The rearrangement links TRBV11-1 to TRBJ2-1; 9 positions agree with TRBD2. Trimming removed 5 bases from V and 2 bases from J; junction bases left unmatched: 4. There are 15 residues in the CDR3. Germline lookup yields CDR1 SGHAT and CDR2 FQDESV (reference sequence). The CDR3 loop reads CASSARTSAYNEQFF. The CDR3 DNA reads TGTGCCAGCAGCGCGCGGACTAGCGCCTACAATGAGCAGTTCTTC.

As to this clonotype: A read error may be the cause here, since a much bigger clone is one base away. The chain combines TRBV28 with TRBJ2-5; tentative D call: TRBD2 (5 bases). Germline CDR1 reads MDHEN; CDR2 reads SYDVKM. Trimming took off 1 base at V and 3 bases at J, with 12 bases between the two ends. There are 15 residues in the CDR3. The CDR3 sequence: CASSLSPSRKETQYF. CDR3 DNA sequence: TGTGCCAGCAGTTTATCACCTAGCAGGAAAGAGACCCAGTACTTC.

This clonotype was seen just once. The V call is TRBV15, the J call TRBJ1-6; TRBD1 might be the D (5 bases). The germline V gene has CDR1 LNHNV and CDR2 YYDKDF (reference sequence). V lost 5 bases to trimming and J lost 9 bases, with 17 bases between them. The CDR3 is 15 amino acids. CDR3 sequence (DNA): TGTGCCACCAGCGGAGGGACGTGGATGGGTTCACCCCTCCACTTT. Its translation: CATSGGTWMGSPLHF.

The chain links TRBV18 to TRBJ1-3; weak D call: TRBD1 (5 bases). This CDR3 region has 15 residues. V was shortened by 2 bases and J by 2 bases, with 10 bases between the two germline ends. Germline V lookup: CDR1 KGHSH, CDR2 LQKENI. CDR3 amino acids: CASSPSWGPGNTIYF. For the CDR3, the DNA is TGTGCCAGCTCACCAAGTTGGGGCCCTGGAAACACCATATATTTT.

In its sample, this clonotype was seen many times. The chain recombines TRBV30 with TRBJ2-7; D is ambiguous. Germline CDR1 and CDR2: GTSNPN and SVGIG (reference sequence). V lost 3 bases and J 6 bases, leaving 12 bases between the germline ends. This CDR3 has 12 residues. CDR3 coding DNA: TGTGCCTGGAGGGTGATGGAAAGCGAGCAGTACTTC. As protein: CAWRVMESEQYF.

The J gene is TRBJ1-5, the V gene TRBV12-3 or TRBV12-4; D gene unclear. V lost 1 base and J lost 7, with 8 bases in between. The CDR3 sequence is 13 residues long. CDR3 DNA: TGTGCCAGCAGTTTAGGGGATGACCAGCCCCAGCATTTT. Protein: CASSLGDDQPQHF.

This chain joins TRBV20-1 and TRBJ2-5, with 8 bases that match TRBD2. Germline loops: CDR1 DFQATT, CDR2 SNEGSKA (reference sequence). This CDR3 is 15 amino acids long. In nucleotides, the CDR3 is TGCAGCGCCCTTAACCCGGGACTAGTACCAGAGACCCAGTACTTC. Its translation is CSALNPGLVPETQYF.